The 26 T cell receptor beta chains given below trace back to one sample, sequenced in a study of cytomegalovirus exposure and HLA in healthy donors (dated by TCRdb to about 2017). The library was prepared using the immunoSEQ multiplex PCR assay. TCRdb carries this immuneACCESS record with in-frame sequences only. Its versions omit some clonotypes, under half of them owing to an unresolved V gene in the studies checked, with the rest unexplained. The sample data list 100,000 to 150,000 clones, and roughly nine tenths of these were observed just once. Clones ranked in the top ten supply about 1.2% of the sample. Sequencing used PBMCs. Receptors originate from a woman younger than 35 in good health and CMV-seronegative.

The CDR3, as DNA: TGCGCCAGCAGCTTGGTCGCGGGGGAAGAGACCCAGTACTTC. Translating gives CASSLVAGEETQYF. The V call is TRBV5-1, the J call TRBJ2-5; 7 bases are shared with TRBD2. Per germline, CDR1 SGHRS and CDR2 YFSETQ. The V and J ends lost 0 bases and 3 bases, in that order; junction bases with no gene match: 2. This CDR3 contains 14 residues.

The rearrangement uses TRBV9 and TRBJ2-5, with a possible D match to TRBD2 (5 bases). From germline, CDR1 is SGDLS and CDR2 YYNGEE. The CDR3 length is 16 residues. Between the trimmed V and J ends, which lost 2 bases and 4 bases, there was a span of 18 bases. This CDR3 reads CASSVGGMAFGETQYF. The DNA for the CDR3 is TGTGCCAGCAGCGTCGGAGGTATGGCTTTTGGAGAGACCCAGTACTTC.

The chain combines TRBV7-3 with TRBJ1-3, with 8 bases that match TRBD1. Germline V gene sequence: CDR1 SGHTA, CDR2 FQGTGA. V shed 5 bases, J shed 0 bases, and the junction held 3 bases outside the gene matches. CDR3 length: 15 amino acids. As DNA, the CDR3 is TGTGCCAGCAGCCTAGACAGGGGCTCTGGAAACACCATATATTTT. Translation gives CASSLDRGSGNTIYF.

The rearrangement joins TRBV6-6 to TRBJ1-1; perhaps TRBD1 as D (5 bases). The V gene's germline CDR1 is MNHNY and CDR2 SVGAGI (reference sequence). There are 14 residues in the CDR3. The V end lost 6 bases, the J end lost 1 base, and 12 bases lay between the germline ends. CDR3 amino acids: CASSTRGRNTEAFF. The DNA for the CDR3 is TGTGCCAGCAGCACCCGGGGGAGGAACACTGAAGCTTTCTTT.

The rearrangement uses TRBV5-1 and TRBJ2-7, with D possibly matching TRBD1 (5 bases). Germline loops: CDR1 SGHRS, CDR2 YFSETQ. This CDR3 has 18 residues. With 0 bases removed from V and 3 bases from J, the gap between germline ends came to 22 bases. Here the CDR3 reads CASSLEISVWGRIYEQYF. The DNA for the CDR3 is TGCGCCAGCAGCTTGGAAATCTCCGTTTGGGGCAGGATCTACGAGCAGTACTTC.

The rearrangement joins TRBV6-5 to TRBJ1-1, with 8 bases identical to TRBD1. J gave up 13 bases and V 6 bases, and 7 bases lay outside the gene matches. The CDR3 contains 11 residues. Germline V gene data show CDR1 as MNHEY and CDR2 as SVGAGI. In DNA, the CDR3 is TGTGCCAGCAGGCTTGGACAGGGTGATTTCTTT. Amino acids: CASRLGQGDFF.

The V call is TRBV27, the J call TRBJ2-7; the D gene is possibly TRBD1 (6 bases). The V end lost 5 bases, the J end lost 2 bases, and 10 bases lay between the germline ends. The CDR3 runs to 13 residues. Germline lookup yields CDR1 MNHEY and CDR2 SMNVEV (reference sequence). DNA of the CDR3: TGTGCCAGCAGTCGTACAGGGCCCTACGAGCAGTACTTC. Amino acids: CASSRTGPYEQYF.

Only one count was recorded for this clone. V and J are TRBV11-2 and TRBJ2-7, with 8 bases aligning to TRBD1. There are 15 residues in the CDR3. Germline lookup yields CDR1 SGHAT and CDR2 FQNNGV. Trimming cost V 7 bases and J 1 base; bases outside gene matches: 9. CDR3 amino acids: CASTTGGGASYEQYF. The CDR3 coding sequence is TGTGCCAGCACCACAGGGGGAGGTGCGTCCTACGAGCAGTACTTC.

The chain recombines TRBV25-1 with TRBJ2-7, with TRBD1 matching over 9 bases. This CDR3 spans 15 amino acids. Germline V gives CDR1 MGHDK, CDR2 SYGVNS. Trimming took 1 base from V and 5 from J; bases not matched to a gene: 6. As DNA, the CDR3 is TGTGCCAGCAGTGAATCTGGGACAGGGTCGCACGAGCAGTACTTC. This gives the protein CASSESGTGSHEQYF.

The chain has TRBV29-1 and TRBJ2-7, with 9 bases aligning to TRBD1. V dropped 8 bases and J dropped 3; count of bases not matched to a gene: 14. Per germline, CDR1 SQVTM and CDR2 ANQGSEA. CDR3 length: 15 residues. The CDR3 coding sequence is TGCAGCATCTCCTCCCCCGGGACAGGGATCTACGAGCAGTACTTC. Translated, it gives CSISSPGTGIYEQYF.

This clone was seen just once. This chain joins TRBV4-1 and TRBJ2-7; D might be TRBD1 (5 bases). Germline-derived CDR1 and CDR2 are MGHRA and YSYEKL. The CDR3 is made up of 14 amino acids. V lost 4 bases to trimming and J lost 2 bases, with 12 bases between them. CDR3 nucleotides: TGCGCCAGCAGCCTCAGGGCGTGGGCCTACGAGCAGTACTTC. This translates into CASSLRAWAYEQYF.

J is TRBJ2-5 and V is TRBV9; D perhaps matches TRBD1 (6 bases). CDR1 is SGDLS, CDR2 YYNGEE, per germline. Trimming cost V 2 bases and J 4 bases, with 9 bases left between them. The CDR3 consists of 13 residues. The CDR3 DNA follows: TGTGCCAGCAGCGTCGTACAGGGAGAGACCCAGTACTTC. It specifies CASSVVQGETQYF.

The CDR3 loop is CASSTQQGTEAFF. The CDR3 bases are TGTGCCAGCAGCACACAACAGGGGACTGAAGCTTTCTTT. The chain uses TRBV7-2 and TRBJ1-1, with 7 bases matching TRBD1. Germline V CDR1 and CDR2: SGHTA, FQGNSA. There are 13 residues in the CDR3. V was pared by 5 bases and J by 5 bases, with 5 bases of the junction left unmatched.

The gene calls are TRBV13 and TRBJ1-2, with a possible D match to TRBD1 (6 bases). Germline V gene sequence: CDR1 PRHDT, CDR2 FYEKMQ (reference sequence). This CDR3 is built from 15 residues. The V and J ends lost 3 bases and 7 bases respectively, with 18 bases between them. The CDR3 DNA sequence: TGTGCCAGCAGCTTGGGCCAAGGGGGGGCGTTTGGCTACACCTTC. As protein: CASSLGQGGAFGYTF.

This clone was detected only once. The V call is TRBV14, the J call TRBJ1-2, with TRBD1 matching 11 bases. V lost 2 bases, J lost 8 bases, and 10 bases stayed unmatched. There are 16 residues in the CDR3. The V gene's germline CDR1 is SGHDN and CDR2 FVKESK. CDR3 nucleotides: TGTGCCAGCAGCCAACTCACCGGGACAGGGGGACAAGGCTACACCTTC. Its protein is CASSQLTGTGGQGYTF.

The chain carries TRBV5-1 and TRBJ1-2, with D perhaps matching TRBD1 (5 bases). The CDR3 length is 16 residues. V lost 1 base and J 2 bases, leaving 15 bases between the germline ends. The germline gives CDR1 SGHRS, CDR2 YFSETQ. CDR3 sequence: CASSLLQGRLNYGYTF. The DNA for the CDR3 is TGCGCCAGCAGCTTGCTTCAGGGAAGGTTAAACTATGGCTACACCTTC.

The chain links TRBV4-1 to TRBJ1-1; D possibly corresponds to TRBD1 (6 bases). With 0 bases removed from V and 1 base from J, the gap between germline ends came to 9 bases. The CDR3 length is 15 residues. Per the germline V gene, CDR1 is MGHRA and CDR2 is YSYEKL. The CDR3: CASSQDGQSNTEAFF. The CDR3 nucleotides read TGCGCCAGCAGCCAAGATGGACAGTCGAACACTGAAGCTTTCTTT.

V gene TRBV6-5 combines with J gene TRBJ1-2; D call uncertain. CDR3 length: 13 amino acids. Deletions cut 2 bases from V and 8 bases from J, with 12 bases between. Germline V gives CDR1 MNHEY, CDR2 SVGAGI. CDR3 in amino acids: CASSYLEAGGYTF. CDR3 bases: TGTGCCAGCAGTTACCTGGAGGCGGGGGGCTACACCTTC.

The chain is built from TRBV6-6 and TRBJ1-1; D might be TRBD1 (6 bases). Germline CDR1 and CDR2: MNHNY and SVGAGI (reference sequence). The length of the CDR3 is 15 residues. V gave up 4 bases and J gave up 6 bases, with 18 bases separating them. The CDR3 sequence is CASSSGHSRGPEAFF. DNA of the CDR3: TGTGCCAGCAGTTCGGGACACTCTCGAGGCCCTGAAGCTTTCTTT.

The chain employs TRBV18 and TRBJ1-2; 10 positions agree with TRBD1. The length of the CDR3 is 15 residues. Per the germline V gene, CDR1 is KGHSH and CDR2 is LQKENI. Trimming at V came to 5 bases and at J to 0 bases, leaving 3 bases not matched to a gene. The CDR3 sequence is CASSGQGGPNYGYTF. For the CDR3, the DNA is TGTGCCAGCTCAGGACAGGGGGGCCCTAACTATGGCTACACCTTC.

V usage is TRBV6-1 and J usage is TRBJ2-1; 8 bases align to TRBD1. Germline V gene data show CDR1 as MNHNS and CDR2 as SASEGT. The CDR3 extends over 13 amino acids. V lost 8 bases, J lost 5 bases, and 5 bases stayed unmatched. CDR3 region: CASPKQGDNEQFF. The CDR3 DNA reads TGTGCCAGCCCAAAACAGGGGGACAATGAGCAGTTCTTC.

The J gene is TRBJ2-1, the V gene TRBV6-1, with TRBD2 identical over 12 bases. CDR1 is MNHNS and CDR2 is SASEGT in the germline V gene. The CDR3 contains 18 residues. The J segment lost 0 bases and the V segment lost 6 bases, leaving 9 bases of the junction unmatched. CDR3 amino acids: CASRELAGGLSSYNEQFF. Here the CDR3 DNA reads TGTGCCAGCAGGGAACTAGCGGGGGGTTTGAGCTCCTACAATGAGCAGTTCTTC.

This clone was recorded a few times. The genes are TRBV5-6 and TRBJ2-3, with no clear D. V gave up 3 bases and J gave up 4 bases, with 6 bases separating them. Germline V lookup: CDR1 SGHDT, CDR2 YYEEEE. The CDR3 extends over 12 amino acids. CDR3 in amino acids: CASSSGADTQYF. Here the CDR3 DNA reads TGTGCCAGCAGCTCCGGTGCAGATACGCAGTATTTT.

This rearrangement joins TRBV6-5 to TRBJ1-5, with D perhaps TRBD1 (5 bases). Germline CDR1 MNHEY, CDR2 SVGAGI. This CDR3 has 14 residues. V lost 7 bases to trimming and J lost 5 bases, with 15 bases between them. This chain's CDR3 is CASNPGRADQPQHF. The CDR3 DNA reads TGTGCCAGCAACCCGGGCAGGGCGGATCAGCCCCAGCATTTT.

The CDR3 reads CASSPSSGGTYEQYF. Written as DNA, the CDR3 is TGTGCCAGCAGTCCCTCCAGCGGAGGAACCTACGAGCAGTACTTC. V is TRBV27 and J is TRBJ2-7; tentative D call: TRBD2 (5 bases). Trimming took off 5 bases at V and 2 bases at J, with 16 bases between the two ends. The V gene's germline CDR1 is MNHEY and CDR2 SMNVEV (reference sequence). The CDR3 is 15 amino acids.

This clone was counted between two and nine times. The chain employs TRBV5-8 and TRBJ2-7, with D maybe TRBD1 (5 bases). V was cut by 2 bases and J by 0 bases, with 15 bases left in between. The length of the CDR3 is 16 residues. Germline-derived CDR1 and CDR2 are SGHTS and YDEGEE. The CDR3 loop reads CASSFLGRASSYEQYF. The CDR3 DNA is TGTGCCAGCAGCTTCTTGGGCAGGGCGAGCTCCTACGAGCAGTACTTC.